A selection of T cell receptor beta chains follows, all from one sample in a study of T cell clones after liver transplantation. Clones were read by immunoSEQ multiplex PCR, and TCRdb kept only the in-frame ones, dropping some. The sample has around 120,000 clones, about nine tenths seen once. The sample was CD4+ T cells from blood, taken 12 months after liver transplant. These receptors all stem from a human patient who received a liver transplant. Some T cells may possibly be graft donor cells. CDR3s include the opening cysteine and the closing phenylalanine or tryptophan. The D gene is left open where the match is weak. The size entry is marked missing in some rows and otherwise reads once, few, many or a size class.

cdr3_nt: TGTGCCAGCAGTGGGACTAGCAGATACAATGAGCAGTTCTTC
cdr3_aa: CASSGTSRYNEQFF
clone_size: -
v_call: TRBV27
d_call: TRBD2
j_call: TRBJ2-1

cdr3_nt: TGTGCCTGGTCGCCGGGGGGCCAAGAGACCCAGTACTTC
cdr3_aa: CAWSPGGQETQYF
clone_size: -
v_call: TRBV30
d_call: TRBD2
j_call: TRBJ2-5

cdr3_nt: TGTGCCAGCAGGCACCCGGGACGACCCACTGAAGCTTTCTTT
cdr3_aa: CASRHPGRPTEAFF
clone_size: -
v_call: TRBV5-6
d_call: -
j_call: TRBJ1-1

cdr3_nt: TGTGCCAGCAGCTTGGGAGGTCGTGCTGAAAAACTGTTTTTT
cdr3_aa: CASSLGGRAEKLFF
clone_size: -
v_call: TRBV13
d_call: -
j_call: TRBJ1-4

cdr3_nt: TGTGCCAGCCATGGCGGGACGGACAAAGAGACCCAGTACTTC
cdr3_aa: CASHGGTDKETQYF
clone_size: -
v_call: TRBV18
d_call: -
j_call: TRBJ2-5

cdr3_nt: TGTGCCAGCAGCTTAGATAGTAACACCTACGAGCAGTACTTC
cdr3_aa: CASSLDSNTYEQYF
clone_size: -
v_call: TRBV11-2
d_call: -
j_call: TRBJ2-7

cdr3_nt: TGTGCCAGCACGGGGGCCCCATGGGATGGCTACACCTTC
cdr3_aa: CASTGAPWDGYTF
clone_size: -
v_call: TRBV6-1
d_call: -
j_call: TRBJ1-2

cdr3_nt: TGTGCCAGCAGCCCCGGTCTGGGGGCGCGAGGGGCCAACGTCCTGACTTTC
cdr3_aa: CASSPGLGARGANVLTF
clone_size: -
v_call: TRBV2
d_call: -
j_call: TRBJ2-6

cdr3_nt: TGCGCCAGCAGCCCCAGGGAGGGCACTGAAGCTTTCTTT
cdr3_aa: CASSPREGTEAFF
clone_size: -
v_call: TRBV5-1
d_call: -
j_call: TRBJ1-1

cdr3_nt: TGTGCCAGCAGCTTAGATAATTACAGGGTCGGCGAGCAGTACTTC
cdr3_aa: CASSLDNYRVGEQYF
clone_size: -
v_call: TRBV11-2
d_call: -
j_call: TRBJ2-7

cdr3_nt: TGTGCCAGTAGTATCCACGGACAGCTTGAAGAGACCCAGTACTTC
cdr3_aa: CASSIHGQLEETQYF
clone_size: -
v_call: TRBV19
d_call: -
j_call: TRBJ2-5

cdr3_nt: TGCGCCAGCAGCCAAATAAGGAGTCTACAAGGGGACAATGAGCAGTTCTTC
cdr3_aa: CASSQIRSLQGDNEQFF
clone_size: -
v_call: TRBV4-3
d_call: -
j_call: TRBJ2-1

cdr3_nt: TGTGCCAGCAGCCCAAGGACAGGGGGCTCTGATGAGCAGTTCTTC
cdr3_aa: CASSPRTGGSDEQFF
clone_size: -
v_call: TRBV11-2
d_call: TRBD1
j_call: TRBJ2-1

cdr3_nt: TGTGCCAGCAGTCCTGGTGCCGAGCAGTACTTC
cdr3_aa: CASSPGAEQYF
clone_size: -
v_call: TRBV6-6
d_call: -
j_call: TRBJ2-7

cdr3_nt: TGTGCCAGCAGCGGCCTGGGGGGGTCTTACAATGAGCAGTTCTTC
cdr3_aa: CASSGLGGSYNEQFF
clone_size: -
v_call: TRBV2
d_call: TRBD2
j_call: TRBJ2-1

cdr3_nt: TGTGCCAGCAGCTTACAACCGGGACAGGGTATCCTCGGGGGAAACACCATATATTTT
cdr3_aa: CASSLQPGQGILGGNTIYF
clone_size: -
v_call: TRBV11-2
d_call: TRBD1
j_call: TRBJ1-3

cdr3_nt: TGTGCTAGTGGTTCATCTGCAGGACAAGAGACCCAGTACTTC
cdr3_aa: CASGSSAGQETQYF
clone_size: -
v_call: TRBV12-5
d_call: -
j_call: TRBJ2-5

cdr3_nt: TGTGCCAGCAGCCAATTGTTCGTCCCTAATGAAAAACTGTTTTTT
cdr3_aa: CASSQLFVPNEKLFF
clone_size: -
v_call: TRBV16
d_call: -
j_call: TRBJ1-4

cdr3_nt: TGTGCCAGCCGATCCGGACATGGCTACACCTTC
cdr3_aa: CASRSGHGYTF
clone_size: few
v_call: TRBV6-5
d_call: -
j_call: TRBJ1-2

cdr3_nt: TGTGCCAGCAGTTTAGGACTAGCGGGGAGTTCGGGCAACGAGCAGTACTTC
cdr3_aa: CASSLGLAGSSGNEQYF
clone_size: -
v_call: TRBV28
d_call: TRBD2
j_call: TRBJ2-7

cdr3_nt: TGTGCCAGCAGCCAAGCGGGGGTTGGGTCAGATACGCAGTATTTT
cdr3_aa: CASSQAGVGSDTQYF
clone_size: few
v_call: TRBV4-2
d_call: -
j_call: TRBJ2-3

cdr3_nt: TGTGCCAGTAGTCGGGACTTCGACTATGGCTACACCTTC
cdr3_aa: CASSRDFDYGYTF
clone_size: -
v_call: TRBV19
d_call: -
j_call: TRBJ1-2

cdr3_nt: TGTGCCAGCAGCGCCTCGGGACTAGTGGGCTACGAGCAGTACTTC
cdr3_aa: CASSASGLVGYEQYF
clone_size: once
v_call: TRBV9
d_call: TRBD2
j_call: TRBJ2-7

cdr3_nt: TGCGCCAGCAGCTCGGTTAGCTCCTACGAGCAGTACTTC
cdr3_aa: CASSSVSSYEQYF
clone_size: -
v_call: TRBV5-1
d_call: -
j_call: TRBJ2-7

cdr3_nt: TGTGCCAGCAGTGAATTTCCGGGAGGTGGGTATCTTTTCTTC
cdr3_aa: CASSEFPGGGYLFF
clone_size: -
v_call: TRBV6-1
d_call: TRBD2
j_call: TRBJ2-1

cdr3_nt: TGTGCCAGCAGTGACCGGCCGGACACCGGGGAGCTGTTTTTT
cdr3_aa: CASSDRPDTGELFF
clone_size: -
v_call: TRBV6-4
d_call: -
j_call: TRBJ2-2

cdr3_nt: TGTGCCAGCAGAGGGGGACGGATGGCCTATGGCTACACCTTC
cdr3_aa: CASRGGRMAYGYTF
clone_size: -
v_call: TRBV21-1
d_call: -
j_call: TRBJ1-2

cdr3_nt: TGCGCCAGCAGCTTGGACAGAATGAACACTGAAGCTTTCTTT
cdr3_aa: CASSLDRMNTEAFF
clone_size: -
v_call: TRBV5-1
d_call: -
j_call: TRBJ1-1

cdr3_nt: TGTGCCAGCAGCCAAGGGACAGGGGGCGCGGGAAACACCATATATTTT
cdr3_aa: CASSQGTGGAGNTIYF
clone_size: -
v_call: TRBV14
d_call: TRBD1
j_call: TRBJ1-3

cdr3_nt: TGTGCCAGCAGCGTAGAAGGACTAGCGGACAATGAGCAGTTCTTC
cdr3_aa: CASSVEGLADNEQFF
clone_size: -
v_call: TRBV9
d_call: TRBD2
j_call: TRBJ2-1

cdr3_nt: TGCGCCAGCAGCCAAGGAGTAGCCAGCTCCTACGAGCAGTACTTC
cdr3_aa: CASSQGVASSYEQYF
clone_size: -
v_call: TRBV4-3
d_call: -
j_call: TRBJ2-7

cdr3_nt: TGTGCCAGCAGCCGGACTCTCCTTGCAACTAATGAAAAACTGTTTTTT
cdr3_aa: CASSRTLLATNEKLFF
clone_size: -
v_call: TRBV5-6
d_call: -
j_call: TRBJ1-4

cdr3_nt: TGTGCCAGCAGCTTCACTAGCGGGAGTGATGAGCAGTTCTTC
cdr3_aa: CASSFTSGSDEQFF
clone_size: once
v_call: TRBV7-3
d_call: TRBD2
j_call: TRBJ2-1